This T cell receptor (beta chain) was captured in a study of blood T cells in healthy people across ages (dated by TCRdb to the mid-2010s). Notes on the research overall: In model experiments, template switching captured roughly one uniquely barcoded TCR beta cDNA molecule for every two T cells. To track age-related changes in TCR beta repertoire diversity, the study relied on deep sequencing normalized with unique cDNA molecular identifiers. Donors were grouped into four age groups: young (average approximately 16 years), middle-aged (roughly 40), aged (about 59) and long-lived (about 90). To avoid experimental bias, donors of different ages were distributed randomly across sequencing lanes. The study analyzed two additional independent replicas of 1 million unique cDNA reads from the same blood draw for two donors, one aged 18 to 29 and one aged 80 or older. Paper-wide results and their limitations: The long-lived group showed more naive CD4+ T cells, fewer expanded clones and increased TCR diversity than the aged group, suggesting age selection. As age increased, observed TCR beta diversity per million T cells dropped in a roughly linear way, and a significant reduction was already evident by age around 41. A strong correlation was found between observed TCR beta diversity and the percentage of naive T cells measured by flow cytometry. Because donor CMV infection status was unknown, age-related changes in expanded clonotypes were potentially confounded. Bulk unsorted PBMC profiling prevented conclusive comparison of naive and antigen-experienced compartments. Estimates of total diversity from one million sequenced T cells were regarded as lower bounds and underestimates.

The library was made by 5' RACE. TCRdb lists the instrument as Illumina HiSeq 2500. A second 7 to 11 cycle PCR used a sample-barcoded 5' primer and a J-beta primer mix. Each TCR beta cDNA molecule received a unique molecular identifier from a template-switch 5' adaptor carrying 12 random nucleotides. Each sample yielded at least 3 million CDR3-containing paired-end reads. The Mint cDNA synthesis kit, primed by a TRBC-specific oligonucleotide, was used to synthesize first-strand cDNA from all RNA. After uracil-DNA glycosylase treatment, a first 18-cycle PCR used universal primers M1SS and BC2_uni_R on all cDNA. Regarding the original processing steps: Each sample was normalized by randomly selecting 1 million high-quality reads, each carrying a distinct molecular identifier. Reads with shared molecular identifiers were discarded instead of being binned into consensus sequences. CDR3 identification, clonotype clustering and error correction used MiTCR with a Q25 quality threshold and the strictest error-elimination algorithm. Lower-bound total TCR beta diversity was estimated with a nonparametric unseen species model using Euler transformation. Using fastp trimming at Q25 and MiXCR clonotype assembly, TCRdb reanalyzed the public sequencing data and kept in-frame beta chains. Identical CDR3 proteins give one entry, which carries the most common genes and DNA. The V and J calls were not made by the authors but by TCRdb's processing. The sample data list approximately 770,000 distinct CDR3 sequences, and over 45% of these were observed just once. Jointly, the top ten make up roughly 22% of the sample.

The junction carries 9 bases between V and J, which are trimmed by 3 bases and 0 bases respectively. The CDR3 contains 14 residues, cysteine and phenylalanine counted. Of the read, only the CDR3 DNA is kept; its 42 bases are in frame from base 1. The germline V gene gives CDR1 as SGHTA and CDR2 as FQGNSA. The roughly 39 donors, aged roughly 6 to 95 years, were systemically healthy Caucasian individuals from Russia. Ten milliliters of peripheral blood were collected from each donor into EDTA-treated Vacutainer tubes. Ficoll-Paque density-gradient centrifugation was used to isolate PBMCs, with at least 6.5 million per sample. Total RNA was extracted from PBMCs with Trizol reagent, with at least 6 micrograms obtained per sample. For every donor, an aliquot of PBMCs went through flow cytometry to measure the percentages of naive CD45RAhigh/CD27high T cells. This clonotype was seen a handful of times. Its antigen is currently not known. One base away there is no much larger clone; base qualities are not given.

What was sequenced was blood. Rearrangement joined TRBV7-2 to TRBJ2-7, and the D gene may be TRBD2, 6 bases matching. The receptor was derived from a man aged 25 to 40 in good health. The CDR3 is CASSFGGASYEQYF. The DNA sequence is as follows: TGTGCCAGCAGCTTCGGCGGGGCCTCCTACGAGCAGTACTTC.